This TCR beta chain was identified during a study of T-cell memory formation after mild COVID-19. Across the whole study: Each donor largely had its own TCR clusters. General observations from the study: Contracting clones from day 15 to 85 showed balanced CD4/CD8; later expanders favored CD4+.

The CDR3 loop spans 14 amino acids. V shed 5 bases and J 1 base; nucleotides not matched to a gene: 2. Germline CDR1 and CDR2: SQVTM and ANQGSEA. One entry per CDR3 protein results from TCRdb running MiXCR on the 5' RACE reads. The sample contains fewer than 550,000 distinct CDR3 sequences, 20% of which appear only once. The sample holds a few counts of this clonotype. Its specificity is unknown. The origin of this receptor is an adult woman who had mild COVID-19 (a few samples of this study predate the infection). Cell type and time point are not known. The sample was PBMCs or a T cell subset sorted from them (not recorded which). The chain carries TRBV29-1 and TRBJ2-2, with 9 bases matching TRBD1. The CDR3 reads CSVRTGVNTGELFF. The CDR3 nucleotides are TGCAGCGTTCGGACAGGGGTGAACACCGGGGAGCTGTTTTTT.